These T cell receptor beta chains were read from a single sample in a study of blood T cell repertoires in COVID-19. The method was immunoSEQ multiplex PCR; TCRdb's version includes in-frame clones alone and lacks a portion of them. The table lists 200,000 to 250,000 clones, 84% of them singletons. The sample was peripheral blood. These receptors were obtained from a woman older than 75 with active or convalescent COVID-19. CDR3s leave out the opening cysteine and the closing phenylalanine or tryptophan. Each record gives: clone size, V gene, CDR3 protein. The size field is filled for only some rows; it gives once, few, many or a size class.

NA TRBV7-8 ASSPVLAEQY
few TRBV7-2 ASSRMAGGTGELF
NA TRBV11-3 ASSPVRSNTGELF
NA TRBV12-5 ASHDGRGYEQY
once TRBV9 ASSASTGLNEKLF
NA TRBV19 ASRTGTGKIGQPQH
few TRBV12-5 ASGEITGLVGNQPQH
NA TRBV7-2 ASSLTGIGADTQY
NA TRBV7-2 ASSFIERGQTEAF
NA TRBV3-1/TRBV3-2 ASSVRTGGNYGYT
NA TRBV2 AAGSDGYEQY
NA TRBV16 ASSPRRRENTEAF
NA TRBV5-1 ASSLGVLAGVGEQF